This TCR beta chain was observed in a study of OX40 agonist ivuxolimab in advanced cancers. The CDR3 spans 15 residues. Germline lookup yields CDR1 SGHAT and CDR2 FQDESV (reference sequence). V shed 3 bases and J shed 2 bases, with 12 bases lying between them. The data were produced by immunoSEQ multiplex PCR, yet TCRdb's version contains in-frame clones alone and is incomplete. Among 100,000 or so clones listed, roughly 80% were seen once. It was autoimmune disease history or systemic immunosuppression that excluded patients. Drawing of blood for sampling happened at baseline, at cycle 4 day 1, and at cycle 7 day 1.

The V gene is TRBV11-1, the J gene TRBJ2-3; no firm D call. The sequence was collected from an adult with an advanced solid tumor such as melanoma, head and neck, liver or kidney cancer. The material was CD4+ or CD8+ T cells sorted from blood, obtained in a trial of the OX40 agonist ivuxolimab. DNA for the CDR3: TGTGCCAGCAGCTTTGCAGGTCTGCACACAGATACGCAGTATTTT. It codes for CASSFAGLHTDTQYF. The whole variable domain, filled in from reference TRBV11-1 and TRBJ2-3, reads EAEVAQSPRYKITEKSQAVAFWCDPISGHATLYWYRQILGQGPELLVQFQDESVVDDSQLPKDRFSAERLKGVDSTLKIQPAELGDSAMYLCASSFAGLHTDTQYFGPGTRLTVL.